The next 14 T cell receptor beta chains were all read from a single sample in a study of regulatory T cells in long-lasting Graves disease. Time point denoted: newly diagnosed GD, antithyroid drugs for less than 3 months. PBMC RNA served as the TCR library source. Library construction for TCR beta used iRepertoire HTBI primers and Arm-PCR of CDR3 regions. TCRdb re-derived calls from the multiplex PCR reads in MiXCR, one entry per CDR3 protein. The sample lists approximately 440,000 distinct CDR3 sequences, roughly 16% occurring once. The sample was also linked to a second study, of T cells in Graves' hyperthyroidism and ophthalmopathy.

The specimen was peripheral blood mononuclear cells (PBMCs), collected at new diagnosis, from a patient treated with antithyroid drugs. The receptors stem from a man aged 35 to 55 with Graves disease.

For this clonotype: This is likely a read error, given that the CDR3 carries no conserved phenylalanine or tryptophan at its end. The chain carries TRBV7-9 and TRBJ2-6; possible D gene TRBD2, 6 bases. The germline gives CDR1 SEHNR, CDR2 FQNEAQ (reference sequence). The CDR3 sequence is 18 residues long. Trimming stripped 3 bases from V and 0 bases from J, with 15 bases between. The CDR3 is CASSFSGLRPSGANVLTL. In DNA, the CDR3 is TGTGCCAGCAGCTTTTCGGGACTGAGGCCCTCTGGGGCCAACGTCCTGACTTTA.

This clonotype showed up many times. V usage is TRBV5-1 and J usage is TRBJ2-5; D remains unclear. The CDR3 runs 13 residues. V lost 3 bases and J lost 2, with 8 bases in between. CDR1 is SGHRS, CDR2 YFSETQ, per germline. CDR3 nucleotides: TGCGCCAGCAGCTACCAGCTTCAAGAGACCCAGTACTTC. Amino acid sequence: CASSYQLQETQYF.

This clonotype occurred many times. This chain joins TRBV11-1 and TRBJ2-5; no clear D. The CDR3 runs to 14 residues. V gave up 0 bases and J gave up 0 bases, with 5 bases separating them. Germline V gene lookup returns CDR1 SGHAT and CDR2 FQDESV (reference sequence). DNA of the CDR3: TGTGCCAGCAGCTTAGCTCCGTACCAAGAGACCCAGTACTTC. Translating gives CASSLAPYQETQYF.

In regard to this clonotype: Here the CDR3 omits its conserved ending phenylalanine or tryptophan, so a read error is the likely source. The limits of the CDR3 on the DNA are not certain, so only TCRdb's listed CDR3 is given. This rearrangement joins TRBV13 to TRBJ2-1; TRBD2 was called by the table and not checked on the DNA. The CDR3 spans 10 amino acids, including both terminal residues. CDR1 and CDR2 from the germline V gene are PRHDT and FYEKMQ (reference sequence). The CDR3 loop is CASSFRPFAG.

This clonotype was seen many times. The chain links TRBV28 to TRBJ1-2; no reliable D call. The CDR3 totals 13 residues. CDR1 is MDHEN and CDR2 is SYDVKM in the germline V gene. Trimming took off 5 bases at V and 4 bases at J, with 11 bases between the two ends. CDR3 loop: CASSPSGSYGYTF. DNA for the CDR3: TGTGCCAGCAGTCCATCGGGGTCCTATGGCTACACCTTC.

The chain has TRBV28 and TRBJ2-3, with 12 bases lining up with TRBD2. V was clipped by 5 bases and J by 3 bases; unmatched bases: 6. The V gene's germline CDR1 is MDHEN and CDR2 SYDVKM. The CDR3 extends over 16 amino acids. The CDR3 bases are TGTGCCAGCAGTATGACTAGCGGGAGTCGGACAGATACGCAGTATTTT. It encodes CASSMTSGSRTDTQYF. Looking up the rest from reference TRBV28 and TRBJ2-3 gives the full variable domain: DVKVTQSSRYLVKRTGEKVFLECVQDMDHENMFWYRQDPGLGLRLIYFSYDVKMKEKGDIPEGYSVSREKKERFSLILESASTNQTSMYLCASSMTSGSRTDTQYFGPGTRLTVL.

Many counts were recorded for this clonotype. The rearrangement uses TRBV2 and TRBJ2-7; 7 positions agree with TRBD2. The CDR3 sequence is 12 residues long. Losses at the gene ends were 6 bases for V and 2 bases for J; bases not matched to a gene: 1. Germline V gives CDR1 SNHLY, CDR2 FYNNEI. CDR3 protein: CASRLAPYEQYF. CDR3 DNA: TGTGCCAGCAGACTAGCGCCCTACGAGCAGTACTTC.

V gene TRBV30 combines with J gene TRBJ2-1; 9 nucleotides agree with TRBD2. With V trimmed by 0 bases and J by 10 bases, 7 bases remained unmatched. The CDR3 totals 14 residues. The germline CDR1 and CDR2 sequences are GTSNPN and SVGIG (reference sequence). CDR3 DNA: TGTGCCTGGAGTGTTCAGGCGGGAGGGTGGGAGCAGTTCTTC. Translated, it gives CAWSVQAGGWEQFF.

The rearrangement links TRBV5-1 to TRBJ2-1; TRBD2 matches at 16 bases. CDR1 and CDR2 from the germline V gene are SGHRS and YFSETQ. Trimming took 4 bases from V and 4 from J; bases not matched to a gene: 5. This CDR3 contains 17 residues. DNA of the CDR3: TGCGCCAGCAGCCCGGGGACTAGCGGGAGGGGGTACAATGAGCAGTTCTTC. This encodes CASSPGTSGRGYNEQFF.

In its sample, this clonotype was seen many times. The chain links TRBV28 to TRBJ2-2, with 8 bases fitting TRBD1. The J segment lost 1 base and the V segment lost 6 bases, leaving 10 bases of the junction unmatched. CDR1 is MDHEN and CDR2 is SYDVKM in the germline V gene. This CDR3 contains 17 residues. CDR3 region: CASSTGQAGRNTGELFF. CDR3 coding DNA: TGTGCCAGCAGCACGGGACAGGCTGGTCGGAACACCGGGGAGCTGTTTTTT.

This clonotype came up a few times. The J gene is TRBJ2-7, the V gene TRBV28, with 11 nucleotides matching TRBD1. This CDR3 has 15 amino acids. Germline V CDR1 and CDR2: MDHEN, SYDVKM. The V segment lost 6 bases and the J segment 2 bases; nucleotides outside the gene matches: 6. The CDR3 spells CASRTGTGGTYEQYF. CDR3 DNA: TGTGCCAGCAGAACCGGGACAGGGGGAACCTACGAGCAGTACTTC.

This clonotype was counted many times. This chain joins TRBV7-2 and TRBJ2-3; D not resolved. The ends were cut back, 5 bases at V and 2 bases at J, with 11 bases in the middle. This CDR3 region has 14 residues. The germline V gene encodes CDR1 SGHTA and CDR2 FQGNSA. CDR3 region: CASSADWTTDTQYF. For the CDR3, the DNA is TGTGCCAGCAGCGCCGACTGGACCACAGATACGCAGTATTTT.

This clonotype was seen more than once but under ten times. This chain connects TRBV2 to TRBJ1-6, with D maybe TRBD1 (5 bases). Germline CDR1 is SNHLY and CDR2 is FYNNEI. Trimming removed 6 bases at V and 14 bases at J, with 14 bases between. This CDR3 has 12 residues. CDR3 bases: TGTGCCAGCAGGGGCGAGGGGTACTCCCTCCACTTT. Translating it yields CASRGEGYSLHF.

This clonotype came up many times. The V gene is TRBV5-1, the J gene TRBJ2-1, with 11 bases aligning to TRBD2. The CDR3 spans 16 residues. The junction had 9 bases not matched to a gene; V was cut back by 3 bases and J by 7 bases. CDR1 is SGHRS and CDR2 is YFSETQ in the germline V gene. Here the CDR3 reads CASSSGLAGRSNEQFF. CDR3 coding DNA: TGCGCCAGCAGCTCCGGACTAGCGGGTCGGTCGAATGAGCAGTTCTTC.